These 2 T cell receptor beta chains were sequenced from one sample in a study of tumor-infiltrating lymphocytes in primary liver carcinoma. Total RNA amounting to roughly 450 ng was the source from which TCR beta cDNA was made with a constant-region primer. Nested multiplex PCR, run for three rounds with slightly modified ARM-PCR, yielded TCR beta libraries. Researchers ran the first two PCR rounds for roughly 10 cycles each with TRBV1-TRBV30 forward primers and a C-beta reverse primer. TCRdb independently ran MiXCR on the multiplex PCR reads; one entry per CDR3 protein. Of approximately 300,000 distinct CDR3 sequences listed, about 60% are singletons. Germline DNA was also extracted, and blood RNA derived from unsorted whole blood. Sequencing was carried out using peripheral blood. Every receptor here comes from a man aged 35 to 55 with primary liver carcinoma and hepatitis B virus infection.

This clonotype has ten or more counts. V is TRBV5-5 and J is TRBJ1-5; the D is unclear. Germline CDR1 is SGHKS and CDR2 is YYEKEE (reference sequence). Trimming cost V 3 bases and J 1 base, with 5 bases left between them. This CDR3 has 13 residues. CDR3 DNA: TGTGCCAGCAGCTCAATCAGCAATCAGCCCCAGCATTTT. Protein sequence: CASSSISNQPQHF.

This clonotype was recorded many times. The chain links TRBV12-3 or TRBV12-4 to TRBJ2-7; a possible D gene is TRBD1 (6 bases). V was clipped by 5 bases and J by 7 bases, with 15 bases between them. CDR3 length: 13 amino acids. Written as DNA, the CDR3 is TGTGCCAGCAGTCCTACACAGGGAGCGGAGCAGTACTTC. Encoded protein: CASSPTQGAEQYF.